This entry lists 8 T cell receptor beta chains sequenced from one sample in a study of blood T cell repertoires in COVID-19. Only in-frame clones appear in the TCRdb table, and some are missing; sequencing was by immunoSEQ multiplex PCR. The data contain hundreds of thousands of clones, 80% to 85% of them singletons. The material sequenced was peripheral blood. The receptors derive from a woman at least 80 years old with active or convalescent COVID-19.

This rearrangement joins TRBV12-2 to TRBJ2-2; the table's D call, TRBD2, has no DNA check behind it. TRBV12-2 counts as a pseudogene. The CDR3 is 18 residues long. The CDR3 is CASRLVHLGGAGTGELFF. CDR3 coding DNA: TGTGCAAGTCGCTTAGTCCACCTCGGGGGGGCCGGGACCGGGGAGCTGTTTTTT.

The rearrangement links TRBV4-1 to TRBJ2-7, with 9 bases aligning to TRBD2. This CDR3 has 16 amino acids. The junction had 3 bases not matched to a gene; V was cut back by 0 bases and J by 0 bases. CDR1 MGHRA and CDR2 YSYEKL come from the germline V gene. In DNA, the CDR3 is TGCGCCAGCAGCCAAGATGGGACTAGCAGCTCCTACGAGCAGTACTTC. Translated: CASSQDGTSSSYEQYF.

The rearrangement joins TRBV28 to TRBJ2-7; a weak D match, TRBD1 (6 bases). Per germline, CDR1 MDHEN and CDR2 SYDVKM. The CDR3 covers 14 residues. Trimming cost V 6 bases and J 4 bases, with 16 bases left between them. CDR3 in DNA: TGTGCCAGCAGACCGGGACAATCGCCTTACGAGCAGTACTTC. It encodes CASRPGQSPYEQYF.

The V call is TRBV9, the J call TRBJ1-3, with 8 bases matching TRBD1. The CDR3 runs to 14 residues. V lost 4 bases, J lost 3 bases, and 3 bases stayed unmatched. The germline V gene has CDR1 SGDLS and CDR2 YYNGEE. The DNA for the CDR3 is TGTGCCAGCAGCCCCGGGACAGGTGGAAACACCATATATTTT. It encodes CASSPGTGGNTIYF.

The chain combines TRBV7-2 with TRBJ2-2; 8 bases align to TRBD1. The CDR3 contains 15 residues. The germline CDR1 and CDR2 sequences are SGHTA and FQGNSA. V shed 1 base, J shed 6 bases, and the junction held 4 bases outside the gene matches. The CDR3 nucleotides read TGTGCCAGCAGCTTAGACAGGGGGAGCCCCGGGGAGCTGTTTTTT. Translated, it gives CASSLDRGSPGELFF.

The rearrangement joins TRBV3-1 (or the pseudogene TRBV3-2) to TRBJ1-1; 10 bases map to TRBD1. The CDR3 has 16 amino acids. V dropped 4 bases and J dropped 1; count of bases not matched to a gene: 6. In germline, CDR1 is LGHDT, CDR2 YNNKEL (reference sequence). The CDR3 region is CASSRRDRGGNTEAFF. CDR3 in DNA: TGTGCCAGCAGCCGCCGGGACAGGGGAGGGAACACTGAAGCTTTCTTT.

The chain has TRBV19 and TRBJ2-7, with D possibly matching TRBD2 (5 bases). This CDR3 comprises 12 residues. V was trimmed by 6 bases and J by 2 bases, leaving 8 bases between them. CDR1 is LNHDA and CDR2 is SQIVND in the germline V gene (reference sequence). CDR3 region: CASRGGPYEQYF. For the CDR3, the DNA is TGTGCCAGTAGAGGCGGGCCCTACGAGCAGTACTTC.

The genes are TRBV6-5 and TRBJ1-2; weak D call: TRBD1 (5 bases). CDR1 and CDR2 from the germline V gene are MNHEY and SVGAGI. The CDR3 totals 13 residues. V gave up 7 bases and J gave up 5 bases, with 14 bases separating them. Here the CDR3 reads CASTLTGDYGYTF. DNA of the CDR3: TGTGCCAGCACCCTCACAGGTGATTATGGCTACACCTTC.